The following is a T cell receptor (beta chain) sequence with its context. Antigen: not known. 60 Vbeta and 13 Jbeta primers were used in PCR. Generated by immunoSEQ multiplex PCR, the TCRdb table keeps only in-frame clones and is missing some. The sample has about 170,000 clones; approximately 85% are singletons. This CDR3 comprises 12 residues. Per the germline V gene, CDR1 is WNHNN and CDR2 is SYGVQD (reference sequence). Trimming cost V 0 bases and J 9 bases, with 8 bases left between them. This entry belongs to a study of cytomegalovirus exposure and HLA in healthy donors. Study-wide background: Membership in the Caucasian-associated ancestry cluster was found for 75% to 90% of nearly 400 genotyped donors.

General study results and limits: Analysis performed later found about 17,000 TCR beta sequences associated with HLA alleles at 0.05 false discovery rate.

Sample: PBMCs. This clonotype originated in a girl aged 10-17 years in good health and CMV-seropositive. The chain is built from TRBV10-1 and TRBJ1-1, with D unresolved. The CDR3 sequence is CASSESGGQAFF. CDR3 in DNA: TGCGCCAGCAGTGAGTCGGGAGGGCAAGCTTTCTTT.